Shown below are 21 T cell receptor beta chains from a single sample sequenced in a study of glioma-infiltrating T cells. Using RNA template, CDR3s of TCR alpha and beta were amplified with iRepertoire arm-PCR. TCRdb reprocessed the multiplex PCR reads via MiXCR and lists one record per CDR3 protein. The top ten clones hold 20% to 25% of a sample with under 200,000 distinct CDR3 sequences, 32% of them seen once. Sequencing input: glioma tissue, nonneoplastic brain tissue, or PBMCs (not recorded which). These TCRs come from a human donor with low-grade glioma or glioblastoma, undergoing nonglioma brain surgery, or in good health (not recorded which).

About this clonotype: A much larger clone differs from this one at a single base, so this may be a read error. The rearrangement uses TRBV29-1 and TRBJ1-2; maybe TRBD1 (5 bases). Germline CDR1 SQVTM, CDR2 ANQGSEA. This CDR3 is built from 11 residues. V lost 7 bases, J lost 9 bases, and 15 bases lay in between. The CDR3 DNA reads TGCAGCGGGGGCGGGGGAAATAGCTACACCTTC. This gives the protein CSGGGGNSYTF.

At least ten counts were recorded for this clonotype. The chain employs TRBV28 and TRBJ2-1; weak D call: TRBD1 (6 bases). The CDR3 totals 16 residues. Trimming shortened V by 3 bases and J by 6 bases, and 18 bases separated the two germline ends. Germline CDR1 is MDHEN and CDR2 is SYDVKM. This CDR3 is CASSFPEGEIGNEQFF. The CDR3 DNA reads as TGTGCCAGCAGTTTTCCCGAGGGGGAGATCGGCAATGAGCAGTTCTTC.

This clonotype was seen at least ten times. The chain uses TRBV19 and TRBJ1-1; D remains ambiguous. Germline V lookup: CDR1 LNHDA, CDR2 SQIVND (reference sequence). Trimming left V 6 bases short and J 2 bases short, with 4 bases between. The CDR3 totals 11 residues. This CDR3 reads CASSVNTEAFF. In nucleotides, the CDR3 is TGTGCCAGTAGCGTAAACACTGAAGCTTTCTTT.

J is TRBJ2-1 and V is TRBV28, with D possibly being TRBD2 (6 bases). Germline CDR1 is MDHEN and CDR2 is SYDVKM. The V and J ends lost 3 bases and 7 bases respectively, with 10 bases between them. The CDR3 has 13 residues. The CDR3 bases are TGTGCCAGCAGTTTCGGGAGCGGGAATGAGCAGTTCTTC. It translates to CASSFGSGNEQFF.

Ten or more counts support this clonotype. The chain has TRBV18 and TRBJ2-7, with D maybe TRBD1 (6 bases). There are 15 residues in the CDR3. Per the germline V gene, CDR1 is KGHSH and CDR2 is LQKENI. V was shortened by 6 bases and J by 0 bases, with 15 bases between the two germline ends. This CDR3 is CASSLRQVSSYEQYF. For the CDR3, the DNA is TGTGCCAGCTCGCTCAGACAGGTCTCCTCCTACGAGCAGTACTTC.

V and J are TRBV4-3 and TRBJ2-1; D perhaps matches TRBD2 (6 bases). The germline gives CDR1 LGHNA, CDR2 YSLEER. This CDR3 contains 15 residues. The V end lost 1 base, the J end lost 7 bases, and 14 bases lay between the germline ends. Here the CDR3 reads CASSQVGTSRNEQFF. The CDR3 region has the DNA TGCGCCAGCAGCCAAGTTGGAACTAGCCGAAATGAGCAGTTCTTC.

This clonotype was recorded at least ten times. CDR3 sequence (DNA): TGTGCCAGCAGTAAAATAGCGGGAGAGAAAGATACGCAGTATTTT. Its protein product is CASSKIAGEKDTQYF. The chain recombines TRBV6-4 with TRBJ2-3; the match to TRBD2 covers 9 bases. Germline V lookup: CDR1 MRHNA, CDR2 SNTAGT. The ends lost 5 bases at V and 5 bases at J; junction bases unmatched: 8. The CDR3 is 15 residues long.

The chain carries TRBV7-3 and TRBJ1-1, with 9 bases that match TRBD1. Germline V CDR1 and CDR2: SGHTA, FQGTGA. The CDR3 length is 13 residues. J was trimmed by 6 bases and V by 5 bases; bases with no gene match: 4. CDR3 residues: CASSRTGDAEAFF. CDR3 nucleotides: TGTGCCAGCAGCCGGACAGGGGACGCTGAAGCTTTCTTT.

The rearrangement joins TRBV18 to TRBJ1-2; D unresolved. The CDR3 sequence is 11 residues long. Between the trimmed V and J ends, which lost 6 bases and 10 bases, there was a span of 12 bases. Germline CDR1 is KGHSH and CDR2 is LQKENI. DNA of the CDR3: TGTGCCAGCTCCTCATCCTATAACTACACCTTC. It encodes CASSSSYNYTF. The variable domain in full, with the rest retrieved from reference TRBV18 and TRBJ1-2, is NAGVMQNPRHLVRRRGQEARLRCSPMKGHSHVYWYRQLPEEGLKFMVYLQKENIIDESGMPKERFSAEFPKEGPSILRIQQVVRGDSAAYFCASSSSYNYTFGSGTRLTVV.

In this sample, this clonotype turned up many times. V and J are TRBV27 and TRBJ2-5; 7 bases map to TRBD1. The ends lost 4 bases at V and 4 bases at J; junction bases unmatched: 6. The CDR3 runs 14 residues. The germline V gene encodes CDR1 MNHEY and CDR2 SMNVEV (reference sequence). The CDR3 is CASSSPTGIETQYF. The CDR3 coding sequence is TGTGCCAGCAGTTCGCCGACAGGGATAGAGACCCAGTACTTC.

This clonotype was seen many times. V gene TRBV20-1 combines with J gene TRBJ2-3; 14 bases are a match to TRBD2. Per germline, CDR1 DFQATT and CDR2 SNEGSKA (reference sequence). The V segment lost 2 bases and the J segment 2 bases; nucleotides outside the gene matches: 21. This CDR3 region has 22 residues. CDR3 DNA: TGCAGTGCTAGAAAGCCCCCCTTAGCGTGGGGACTAGCGGGAGTTGCCACAGATACGCAGTATTTT. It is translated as CSARKPPLAWGLAGVATDTQYF.

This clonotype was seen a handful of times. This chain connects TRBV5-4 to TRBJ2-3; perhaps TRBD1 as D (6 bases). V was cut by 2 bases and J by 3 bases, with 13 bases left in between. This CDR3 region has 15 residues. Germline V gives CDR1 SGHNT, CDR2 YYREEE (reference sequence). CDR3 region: CASSLELTGTDTQYF. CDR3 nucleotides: TGTGCCAGCAGCTTAGAACTCACAGGGACAGATACGCAGTATTTT.

CDR3 in amino acids: CASSEAPQGAQETQYF. The CDR3, as DNA: TGTGCCAGCAGCGAAGCCCCACAGGGGGCCCAAGAGACCCAGTACTTC. The chain is built from TRBV4-2 and TRBJ2-5; 9 bases line up with TRBD1. CDR1 and CDR2 (germline): LGHNA, YNFKEQ. Trimming took 5 bases from V and 1 from J; bases not matched to a gene: 8. The CDR3 runs 16 residues.

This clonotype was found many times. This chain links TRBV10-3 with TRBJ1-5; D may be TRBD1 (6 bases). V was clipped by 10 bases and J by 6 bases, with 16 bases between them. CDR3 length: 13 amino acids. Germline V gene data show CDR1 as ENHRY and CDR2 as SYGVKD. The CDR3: CASSTGEGQPQHF. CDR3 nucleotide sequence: TGTGCCAGCTCGACAGGTGAGGGTCAGCCCCAGCATTTT.

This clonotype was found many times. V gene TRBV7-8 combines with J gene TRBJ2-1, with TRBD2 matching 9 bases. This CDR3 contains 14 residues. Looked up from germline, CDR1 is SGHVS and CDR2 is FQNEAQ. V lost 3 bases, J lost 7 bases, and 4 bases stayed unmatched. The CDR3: CASSFSGSMNEQFF. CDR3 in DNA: TGTGCCAGCAGCTTTAGCGGGAGTATGAATGAGCAGTTCTTC.

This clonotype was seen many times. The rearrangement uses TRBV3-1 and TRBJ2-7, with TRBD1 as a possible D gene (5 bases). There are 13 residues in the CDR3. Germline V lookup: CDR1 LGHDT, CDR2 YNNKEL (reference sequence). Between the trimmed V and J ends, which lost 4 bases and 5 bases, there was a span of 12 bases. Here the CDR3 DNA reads TGTGCCAGCAGCCGACAGCTTTTAAACGAGCAGTACTTC. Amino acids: CASSRQLLNEQYF.

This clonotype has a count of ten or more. CDR3 bases: TGTGCCACCAGTGACGAGACATGGACAAGGGGCTACACCTTC. This gives the protein CATSDETWTRGYTF. The chain is built from TRBV24-1 and TRBJ1-2; D may be TRBD1 (5 bases). V was cut by 4 bases and J by 8 bases, with 16 bases left in between. Germline loops: CDR1 KGHDR, CDR2 SFDVKD. CDR3 size: 14 residues.

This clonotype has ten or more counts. The CDR3 region is CATSRDRELGEQYF. CDR3 in DNA: TGTGCCACCAGCAGAGACAGGGAGCTGGGCGAGCAGTACTTC. The chain carries TRBV15 and TRBJ2-7, with D perhaps TRBD1 or TRBD2 (5 bases each). CDR3 length equals 14 residues. The V gene's germline CDR1 is LNHNV and CDR2 YYDKDF (reference sequence). V dropped 0 bases and J dropped 6 bases, with 12 bases sitting between them.

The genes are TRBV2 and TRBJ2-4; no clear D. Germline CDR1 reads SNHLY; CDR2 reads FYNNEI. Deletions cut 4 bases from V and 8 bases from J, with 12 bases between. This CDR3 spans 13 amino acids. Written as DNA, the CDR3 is TGTGCCAGCAGTGTGCAGGTTTGGGACATTCAGTACTTC. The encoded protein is CASSVQVWDIQYF.

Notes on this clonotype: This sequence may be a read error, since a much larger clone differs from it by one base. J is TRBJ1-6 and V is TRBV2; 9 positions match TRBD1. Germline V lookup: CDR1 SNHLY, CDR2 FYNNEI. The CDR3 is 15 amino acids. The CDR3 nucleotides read TGTGCCAGGGGACAGGGTGAAACCTATAATTCACCCCTCAACTTT. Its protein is CARGQGETYNSPLNF.

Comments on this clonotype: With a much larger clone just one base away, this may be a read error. CDR3: CATGSGGGSKDTQYF. CDR3 nucleotides: TGTGCCACCGGATCAGGGGGAGGTTCCAAAGATACGCAGTATTTT. This chain links TRBV24-1 with TRBJ2-3; D perhaps matches TRBD1 (7 bases). The CDR3 spans 15 residues. The germline V and J ends were trimmed by 9 bases and 5 bases, with 20 bases remaining between them. Germline V gene sequence: CDR1 KGHDR, CDR2 SFDVKD.